The entry that follows covers one TCR beta chain sequence. Its antigen is currently unknown. The data were produced by immunoSEQ multiplex PCR, yet TCRdb's version contains in-frame clones alone and is incomplete. Among about 73,000 clones listed, 65% to 80% were seen once. The data originate from a study of vaccination effects on CD4 cells after COVID-19. Germline lookup yields CDR1 LGHNT and CDR2 FRNRAP. V was clipped by 5 bases and J by 4 bases; unmatched bases: 8. The CDR3 is made up of 17 amino acids. Scientists isolated CD4+ T cells after a roughly ten-day culture period ended. Participants were given two doses of BNT162b2 or mRNA-1273 vaccine.

The sample here was CD4+ T cells from PBMCs cultured without peptide, taken after COVID-19 vaccination. V usage is TRBV12-5 and J usage is TRBJ2-6; 10 bases fit TRBD1. The TCR was taken from a human donor who received a COVID-19 vaccine. As DNA, the CDR3 is TGTGCTAGTGGTCGACAGGGGGCGACGGTAGGGGCCAACGTCCTGACTTTC. Protein sequence: CASGRQGATVGANVLTF.